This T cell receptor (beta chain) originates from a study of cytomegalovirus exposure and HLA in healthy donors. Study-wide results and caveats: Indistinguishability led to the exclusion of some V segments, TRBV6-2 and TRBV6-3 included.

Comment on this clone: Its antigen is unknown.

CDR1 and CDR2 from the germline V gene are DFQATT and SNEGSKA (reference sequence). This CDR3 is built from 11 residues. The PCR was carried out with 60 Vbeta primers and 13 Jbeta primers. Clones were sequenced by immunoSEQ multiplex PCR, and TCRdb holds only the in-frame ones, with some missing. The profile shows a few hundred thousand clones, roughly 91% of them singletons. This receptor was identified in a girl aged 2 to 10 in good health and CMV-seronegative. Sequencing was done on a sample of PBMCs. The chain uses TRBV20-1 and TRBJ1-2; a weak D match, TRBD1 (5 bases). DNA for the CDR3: TGCATCAACCGGGGGGGAGATGGCTACACCTTC. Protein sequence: CINRGGDGYTF.